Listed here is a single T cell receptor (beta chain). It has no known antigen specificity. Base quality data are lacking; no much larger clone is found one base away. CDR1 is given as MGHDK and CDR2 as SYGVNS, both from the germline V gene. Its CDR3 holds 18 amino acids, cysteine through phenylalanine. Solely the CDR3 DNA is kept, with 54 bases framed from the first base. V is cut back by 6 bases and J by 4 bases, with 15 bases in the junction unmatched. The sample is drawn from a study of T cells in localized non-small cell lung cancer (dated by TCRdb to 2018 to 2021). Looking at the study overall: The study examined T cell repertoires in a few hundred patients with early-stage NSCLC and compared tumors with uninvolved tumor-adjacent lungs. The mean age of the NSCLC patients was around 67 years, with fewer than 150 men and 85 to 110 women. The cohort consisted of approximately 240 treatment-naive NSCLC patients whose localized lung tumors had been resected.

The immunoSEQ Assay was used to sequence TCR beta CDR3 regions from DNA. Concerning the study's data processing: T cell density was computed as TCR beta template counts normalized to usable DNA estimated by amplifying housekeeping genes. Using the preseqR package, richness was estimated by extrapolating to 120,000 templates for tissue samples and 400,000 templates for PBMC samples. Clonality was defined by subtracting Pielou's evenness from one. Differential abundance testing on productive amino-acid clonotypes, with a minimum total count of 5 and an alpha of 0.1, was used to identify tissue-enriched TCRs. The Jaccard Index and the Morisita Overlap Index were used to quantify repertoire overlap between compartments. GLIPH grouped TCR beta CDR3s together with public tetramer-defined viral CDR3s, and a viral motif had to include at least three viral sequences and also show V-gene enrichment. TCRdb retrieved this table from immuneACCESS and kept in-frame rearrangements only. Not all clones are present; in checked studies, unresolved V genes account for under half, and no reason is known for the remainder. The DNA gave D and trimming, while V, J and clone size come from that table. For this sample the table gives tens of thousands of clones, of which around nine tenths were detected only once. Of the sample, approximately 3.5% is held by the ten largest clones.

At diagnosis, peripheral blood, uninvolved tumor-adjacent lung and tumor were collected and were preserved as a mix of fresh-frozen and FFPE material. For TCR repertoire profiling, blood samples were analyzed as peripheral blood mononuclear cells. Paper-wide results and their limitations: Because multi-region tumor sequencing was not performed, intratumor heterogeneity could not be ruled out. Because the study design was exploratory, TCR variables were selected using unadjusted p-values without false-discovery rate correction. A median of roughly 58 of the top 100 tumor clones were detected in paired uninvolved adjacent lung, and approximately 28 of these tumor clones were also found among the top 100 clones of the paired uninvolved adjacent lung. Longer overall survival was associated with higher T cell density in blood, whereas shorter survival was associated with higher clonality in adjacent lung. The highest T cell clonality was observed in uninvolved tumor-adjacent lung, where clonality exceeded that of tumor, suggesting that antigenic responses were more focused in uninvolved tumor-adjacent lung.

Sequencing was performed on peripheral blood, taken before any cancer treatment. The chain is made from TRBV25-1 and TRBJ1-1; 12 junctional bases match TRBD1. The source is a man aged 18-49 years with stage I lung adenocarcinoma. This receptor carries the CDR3 CASRDTGTGGLIVTEAFF. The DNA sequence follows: TGTGCCAGCAGAGACACCGGGACAGGGGGCTTGATTGTCACTGAAGCTTTCTTT.